The clone carrying this TCR beta chain turned up a few times. At one end, the junction sequence differs from germline, possibly due to a read error. Next came a second PCR, run for about 6 to 11 cycles, which used a sample-barcoded 5' primer along with a J-beta primer mix. TCRdb reanalysed the 5' RACE reads using MiXCR and keeps one entry per CDR3 protein. This table has a few hundred thousand distinct CDR3 sequences, around 27% appearing once. Germline lookup yields CDR1 DFQATT and CDR2 SNEGSKA (reference sequence). This CDR3 contains 16 residues. The data are from a study of blood T cells in healthy people across ages. These data also formed part of another study, on T cells of mothers and their children.

Sequencing used blood. J is TRBJ2-5 and V is TRBV20-1; 11 positions match TRBD2. The clonotype originates from a boy between 2 and 10 years old in good health. The DNA for the CDR3 is TGCAGTGCGGACACTAGCGGGGGCAAGGGAGGGGATGAGCAGCTCTTC. It encodes CSADTSGGKGGDEQLF.